A single sample gave rise to the 22 T cell receptor beta chains below, sequenced in a study of blood T cells in healthy people across ages. A sample-barcoded 5' primer and a J-beta primer mix were used in a second PCR of roughly 7 to 12 cycles. Each CDR3 protein is one row after TCRdb ran MiXCR on the 5' RACE reads. The sample includes about 1,400,000 distinct CDR3 sequences, roughly 59% of them seen just once. The sample consisted of blood. The receptors stem from a man aged 18 to 30 in good health.

V gene TRBV29-1 combines with J gene TRBJ1-3; D uncertain. Between the trimmed V and J ends, which lost 6 bases and 0 bases, there was a span of 12 bases. The CDR3 runs to 14 residues. The germline V gene has CDR1 SQVTM and CDR2 ANQGSEA. Here the CDR3 reads CSVVTDYSGNTIYF. CDR3 nucleotide sequence: TGCAGCGTGGTGACGGACTACTCTGGAAACACCATATATTTT.

CDR3 residues: CSVRLGDADSQPQHF. Here the CDR3 DNA reads TGCAGCGTTAGACTGGGAGACGCAGATAGTCAGCCCCAGCATTTT. V is TRBV29-1 and J is TRBJ1-5; no clear D gene. Between the trimmed V and J ends, which lost 5 bases and 6 bases, there was a span of 20 bases. Germline V gene sequence: CDR1 SQVTM, CDR2 ANQGSEA. The CDR3 extends over 15 amino acids. The full variable domain, in which reference TRBV29-1 and TRBJ1-5 provide the parts outside the CDR3, is SAVISQKPSRDICQRGTSLTIQCQVDSQVTMMFWYRQQPGQSLTLIATANQGSEATYESGFVIDKFPISRPNLTFSTLTVSNMSPEDSSIYLCSVRLGDADSQPQHFGDGTRLSIL.

This clonotype was seen a few times. This chain connects TRBV7-2 to TRBJ1-2; D is possibly TRBD1 (5 bases). The CDR3 sequence is 14 residues long. Per the germline V gene, CDR1 is SGHTA and CDR2 is FQGNSA. Trimming pared 5 bases from V and 5 bases from J, leaving 15 bases between. The CDR3 DNA reads TGTGCCAGCAGCCCTGGGACTTACGGATATGGCTACACCTTC. Its translation is CASSPGTYGYGYTF.

The rearrangement links TRBV4-1 to TRBJ2-7; 14 bases are shared with TRBD2. V lost 4 bases and J lost 0; bases outside the gene matches: 14. The CDR3 runs 20 residues. Germline V gives CDR1 MGHRA, CDR2 YSYEKL. The CDR3 nucleotides are TGCGCCAGCAGCCCACAGCCCGGGACTAGCGGGGGTCGTAGCTCCTACGAGCAGTACTTC. Protein sequence: CASSPQPGTSGGRSSYEQYF.

The table lists this clonotype with a few counts. Here the CDR3 reads CASSLGPGSYNEQFF. In DNA form, the CDR3 reads TGCGCCAGCAGCTTGGGCCCAGGGTCCTACAATGAGCAGTTCTTC. The gene calls are TRBV5-1 and TRBJ2-1; tentatively, D is TRBD1 (5 bases). The CDR3 has 15 residues. CDR1 and CDR2 (germline): SGHRS, YFSETQ. The V end was cut by 0 bases, the J end by 1 base, with 8 bases between.

This clonotype came up once. The chain has TRBV4-1 and TRBJ2-3, with unresolved D. CDR1 is MGHRA, CDR2 YSYEKL, per germline. The V end was cut by 3 bases, the J end by 14 bases, with 18 bases between. This CDR3 has 13 residues. CDR3 coding DNA: TGCGCCAGCAGCCAGCCACCGAGACCGCCGGCGTATTTT. This gives the protein CASSQPPRPPAYF.

The rearrangement joins TRBV7-9 to TRBJ2-1; tentatively, D is TRBD1 or TRBD2 (5 bases each). Per the germline V gene, CDR1 is SEHNR and CDR2 is FQNEAQ (reference sequence). Trimming shortened V by 7 bases and J by 7 bases, and 23 bases separated the two germline ends. CDR3 length: 16 residues. In nucleotides, the CDR3 is TGTGCCAGCATGCCCCGGGGCGACTCACCCCGGAATGAGCAGTTCTTC. Translating gives CASMPRGDSPRNEQFF. The full variable domain, rest sourced from reference TRBV7-9 and TRBJ2-1, is DTGVSQNPRHKITKRGQNVTFRCDPISEHNRLYWYRQTLGQGPEFLTYFQNEAQLEKSRLLSDRFSAERPKGSFSTLEIQRTEQGDSAMYLCASMPRGDSPRNEQFFGPGTRLTVL.

This clonotype was detected only a few times. The chain uses TRBV6-5 and TRBJ2-3; 10 bases agree with TRBD2. From germline, CDR1 is MNHEY and CDR2 SVGAGI. The CDR3 has 15 amino acids. The V gene end was trimmed by 6 bases and the J gene end by 1 base; junction bases not matched to a gene: 4. The CDR3 region has the DNA TGTGCCAGCAGGCCTCTAGCGGGGGGCACAGATACGCAGTATTTT. This gives the protein CASRPLAGGTDTQYF.

This sequence joins TRBV27 and TRBJ1-6, with D possibly matching TRBD1 (6 bases). The germline CDR1 and CDR2 sequences are MNHEY and SMNVEV (reference sequence). The ends were cut back, 5 bases at V and 4 bases at J, with 12 bases in the middle. CDR3 size: 15 residues. The CDR3 loop reads CASSPGQFYNSPLHF. In nucleotides, the CDR3 is TGTGCCAGCAGTCCCGGACAGTTTTATAATTCACCCCTCCACTTT.

The V and J genes are TRBV7-2 and TRBJ2-5; 8 bases agree with TRBD2. V shed 4 bases and J 3 bases; nucleotides not matched to a gene: 13. Germline-derived CDR1 and CDR2 are SGHTA and FQGNSA. The CDR3 spans 17 residues. This chain's CDR3 is CASSSLPPGAGEETQYF. CDR3 sequence (DNA): TGTGCCAGCAGCTCACTCCCACCTGGAGCGGGGGAAGAGACCCAGTACTTC.

The chain joins TRBV4-1 to TRBJ1-2, with D uncertain. V lost 0 bases, J lost 4 bases, and 9 bases lay in between. The CDR3 is 14 residues long. Germline V gives CDR1 MGHRA, CDR2 YSYEKL. DNA of the CDR3: TGCGCCAGCAGCCAAGATCCGACCCTCTATGGCTACACCTTC. Translated, it gives CASSQDPTLYGYTF.

J is TRBJ1-2 and V is TRBV5-1, with D perhaps matching TRBD1 (5 bases). The CDR3 is 16 residues long. The V and J ends lost 0 bases and 0 bases respectively, with 12 bases between them. Germline V gene lookup returns CDR1 SGHRS and CDR2 YFSETQ. The DNA for the CDR3 is TGCGCCAGCAGCTTGGATGGGACGGATACTAACTATGGCTACACCTTC. Its protein is CASSLDGTDTNYGYTF.

The chain recombines TRBV20-1 with TRBJ2-1, with TRBD2 matching over 9 bases. After removal of 3 bases from V and 4 bases from J, the junction contained 4 bases not matched to a gene. The CDR3 is 14 residues long. Germline V gives CDR1 DFQATT, CDR2 SNEGSKA (reference sequence). The CDR3 sequence: CSASRLAGYNEQFF. DNA for the CDR3: TGCAGTGCTAGTCGTCTAGCGGGATACAATGAGCAGTTCTTC.

This clonotype is a singleton in its sample. The V and J genes are TRBV4-3 and TRBJ2-7; 8 nucleotides align to TRBD1. Germline CDR1 is LGHNA and CDR2 is YSLEER. J was trimmed by 3 bases and V by 3 bases; bases with no gene match: 4. The CDR3 covers 14 residues. The CDR3 DNA reads TGCGCCAGCAGCCATACAGGGGGAGACTACGAGCAGTACTTC. Translation: CASSHTGGDYEQYF.

V gene TRBV20-1 combines with J gene TRBJ1-1; 7 bases match TRBD1. The CDR3 contains 14 residues. The germline V gene has CDR1 DFQATT and CDR2 SNEGSKA (reference sequence). The V segment lost 6 bases and the J segment 7 bases; nucleotides outside the gene matches: 14. Written as DNA, the CDR3 is TGCAGTGCCCCAGGGGGGGGTCCAGTCGGTGAAGCTTTCTTT. As protein: CSAPGGGPVGEAFF.

Concerning this clonotype: An end of the junction differs from the germline gene, which may be a read error. In DNA, the CDR3 is TGTGCCAGCGGCTTGGATTGGGGTTCAGATACGCAGTATTTT. As protein: CASGLDWGSDTQYF. V is TRBV5-4 and J is TRBJ2-3; D not certain. The CDR3 runs to 14 residues. Germline V gene lookup returns CDR1 SGHNT and CDR2 YYREEE (reference sequence).

This chain joins TRBV9 and TRBJ2-1, with 13 bases matching TRBD2. After removal of 1 base from V and 0 bases from J, the junction contained 7 bases not matched to a gene. This CDR3 comprises 19 residues. The germline V gene has CDR1 SGDLS and CDR2 YYNGEE. The CDR3 DNA reads TGTGCCAGCAGCGTAAAGGGACTAGCGGGGCCCAGCTCCTACAATGAGCAGTTCTTC. Translated, it gives CASSVKGLAGPSSYNEQFF.

The chain combines TRBV7-9 with TRBJ2-2, with 7 bases fitting TRBD1. Germline CDR1 is SEHNR and CDR2 is FQNEAQ (reference sequence). V was clipped by 2 bases and J by 0 bases; unmatched bases: 12. The CDR3 is 19 amino acids. CDR3 loop: CASSLRGNRQGANTGELFF. Here the CDR3 DNA reads TGTGCCAGCAGCTTACGGGGCAACAGGCAGGGGGCGAACACCGGGGAGCTGTTTTTT.

The chain links TRBV7-9 to TRBJ2-3; weak D call: TRBD1 (5 bases). The CDR3 consists of 15 residues. The V end was cut by 4 bases, the J end by 4 bases, with 15 bases between. Germline V CDR1 and CDR2: SEHNR, FQNEAQ (reference sequence). The CDR3 coding sequence is TGTGCCAGCAGCTCTACAGGACCCAGGTCAGATACGCAGTATTTT. Its translation: CASSSTGPRSDTQYF. The full variable domain, its missing parts supplied by reference TRBV7-9 and TRBJ2-3, is DTGVSQNPRHKITKRGQNVTFRCDPISEHNRLYWYRQTLGQGPEFLTYFQNEAQLEKSRLLSDRFSAERPKGSFSTLEIQRTEQGDSAMYLCASSSTGPRSDTQYFGPGTRLTVL.

The chain uses TRBV13 and TRBJ1-2, with 7 bases fitting TRBD1. The CDR3 runs to 15 residues. Trimming took 1 base from V and 6 from J; bases not matched to a gene: 8. Germline CDR1 reads PRHDT; CDR2 reads FYEKMQ (reference sequence). CDR3 protein: CASSLESAGQDGYTF. The CDR3 bases are TGTGCCAGCAGCTTAGAGTCGGCAGGACAGGATGGCTACACCTTC.

The gene calls are TRBV29-1 and TRBJ2-1; TRBD1 agrees at 8 bases. CDR3 length equals 13 residues. V shed 4 bases, J shed 2 bases, and the junction held 1 base outside the gene matches. Germline CDR1 is SQVTM and CDR2 is ANQGSEA. The CDR3 region has the DNA TGCAGCGTTGGGACAGGGCCCTACAATGAGCAGTTCTTC. Its translation is CSVGTGPYNEQFF.

This chain uses TRBV20-1 with TRBJ2-1; TRBD2 matches at 11 bases. CDR3 length equals 14 residues. CDR1 is DFQATT, CDR2 SNEGSKA, per germline (reference sequence). The trim removed 3 bases at V and 6 bases at J, leaving 4 bases unmatched. CDR3 bases: TGCAGTGCTAGCGGGACTAGCGGCGTCAATGAGCAGTTCTTC. Amino acid sequence: CSASGTSGVNEQFF.